The 14 T cell receptor beta chains below were found in one sample sequenced in a study of T cells in Graves' hyperthyroidism and ophthalmopathy. The source material, RNA transcripts, was used to amplify TCR beta CDR3 regions. The primer set for the first-round RT-PCR of the TCR CDR3 was HTBI. Each CDR3 protein is one row after TCRdb ran MiXCR on the multiplex PCR reads. The data hold 250,000 to 300,000 distinct CDR3 sequences, with over 15% observed a single time. The source material was blood. The receptors were gathered from an older woman with Graves' ophthalmopathy.

This clonotype was counted many times. This chain joins TRBV7-8 and TRBJ1-5; D might be TRBD1 (6 bases). The germline V gene has CDR1 SGHVS and CDR2 FQNEAQ. This CDR3 has 18 amino acids. The V end lost 0 bases, the J end lost 2 bases, and 17 bases lay between the germline ends. CDR3 sequence reads: CASSLARWKGQRNQPQHF. The CDR3 DNA is TGTGCCAGCAGCTTAGCGCGGTGGAAAGGACAGCGCAATCAGCCCCAGCATTTT. The full variable domain, completed using reference TRBV7-8 and TRBJ1-5, is GAGVSQSPRYKVAKRGQDVALRCDPISGHVSLFWYQQALGQGPEFLTYFQNEAQLDKSGLPSDRFFAERPEGSVSTLKIQRTQQEDSAVYLCASSLARWKGQRNQPQHFGDGTRLSIL.

On this clonotype itself: Being one base from a much bigger clone, this may be a read error. The rearrangement uses TRBV5-4 and TRBJ2-1; 7 bases align to TRBD1. The CDR3 consists of 16 residues. The germline V gene has CDR1 SGHNT and CDR2 YYREEE (reference sequence). The CDR3 DNA follows: TGTGCCAGCAGCTTAGGGGGCCAGTGGACGAACAATGAGCGGTTCTTC. Translation gives CASSLGGQWTNNERFF.

The V call is TRBV6-1, the J call TRBJ1-5; D not certain. V was clipped by 5 bases and J by 5 bases, with 10 bases between them. This CDR3 spans 13 amino acids. Germline V lookup: CDR1 MNHNS, CDR2 SASEGT. CDR3: CASSPGVYQPQHF. For the CDR3, the DNA is TGTGCCAGCAGTCCCGGCGTTTATCAGCCCCAGCATTTT.

This clonotype was observed a handful of times. CDR3 protein: CSALGQGDPDTQYF. CDR3 in DNA: TGCAGTGCTCTCGGACAGGGGGACCCAGATACGCAGTATTTT. This rearrangement joins TRBV20-1 to TRBJ2-3, with 10 nucleotides matching TRBD1. V shed 5 bases, J shed 4 bases, and the junction held 6 bases outside the gene matches. CDR3 length equals 14 residues. The germline V gene has CDR1 DFQATT and CDR2 SNEGSKA (reference sequence).

This clonotype has ten or more counts. The V call is TRBV20-1, the J call TRBJ1-5; D is possibly TRBD1 (6 bases). The CDR3 sequence is 14 residues long. Trimming shortened V by 6 bases and J by 1 base, and 13 bases separated the two germline ends. Germline V CDR1 and CDR2: DFQATT, SNEGSKA (reference sequence). Here the CDR3 reads CSAPDRRSNQPQHF. Here the CDR3 DNA reads TGCAGTGCCCCGGACAGACGGAGCAATCAGCCCCAGCATTTT.

This clonotype was counted ten times or more. The chain carries TRBV20-1 and TRBJ1-5; TRBD1 is a possible D gene (6 bases). The V end lost 5 bases, the J end lost 6 bases, and 14 bases lay between the germline ends. This CDR3 has 13 amino acids. The germline V gene encodes CDR1 DFQATT and CDR2 SNEGSKA (reference sequence). The CDR3 coding sequence is TGCAGTGCTGCACAGGGAGAGGTTCAGCCCCAGCATTTT. Amino acid sequence: CSAAQGEVQPQHF.

Turning to this clonotype: A read error may explain this, as a much larger clone is one base away. The genes are TRBV6-2 or TRBV6-3 and TRBJ1-5; the D gene is possibly TRBD1 (5 bases). Germline CDR1 and CDR2: MNHEY and SVGEGT. The CDR3 consists of 16 residues. This CDR3 is CASTTWGTYSTQPQHF. For the CDR3, the DNA is TGTGCCAGCACCACGTGGGGGACTTATAGCACTCAGCCCCAGCATTTT.

This clonotype was seen more than once but under ten times. The rearrangement joins TRBV5-4 to TRBJ2-5, with 7 bases fitting TRBD2. V lost 0 bases to trimming and J lost 1 base; unmatched junction nucleotides: 9. From germline, CDR1 is SGHNT and CDR2 YYREEE (reference sequence). CDR3 length: 17 residues. The CDR3 region is CASSLVSSGTLQETQYF. Here the CDR3 DNA reads TGTGCCAGCAGCTTGGTGTCTAGCGGTACCCTCCAAGAGACCCAGTACTTC.

CDR3 region: CASSLLGVTGANVLTF. CDR3 nucleotide sequence: TGTGCCAGCAGCTTATTGGGGGTAACTGGGGCCAACGTCCTGACTTTC. J is TRBJ2-6 and V is TRBV7-3; D may correspond to TRBD1 or TRBD2 (5 bases each). The V end was cut by 2 bases, the J end by 2 bases, with 10 bases between. Germline V CDR1 and CDR2: SGHTA, FQGTGA. This CDR3 spans 16 amino acids.

This clonotype occurred many times. The rearrangement uses TRBV6-5 and TRBJ2-7, with D maybe TRBD2 (5 bases). The CDR3 consists of 13 residues. CDR1 and CDR2 from the germline V gene are MNHEY and SVGAGI. V was cut by 2 bases and J by 3 bases, with 8 bases left in between. CDR3 loop: CASSYREGYEQYF. The DNA of the CDR3 is TGTGCCAGCAGTTACCGTGAGGGCTACGAGCAGTACTTC.

V and J are TRBV19 and TRBJ1-5; the match to TRBD1 covers 10 bases. The V segment lost 6 bases and the J segment 7 bases; nucleotides outside the gene matches: 6. Germline V CDR1 and CDR2: LNHDA, SQIVND (reference sequence). There are 14 residues in the CDR3. The CDR3 loop is CASRTGGAPQPQHF. The CDR3 bases are TGTGCCAGTAGGACAGGGGGCGCTCCCCAGCCCCAGCATTTT.

The V call is TRBV19, the J call TRBJ2-4; TRBD1 is a possible D gene (6 bases). The CDR3 is 15 residues long. From germline, CDR1 is LNHDA and CDR2 SQIVND (reference sequence). Trimming shortened V by 4 bases and J by 4 bases, and 14 bases separated the two germline ends. The CDR3 loop is CASSKETGPKNIQYF. The CDR3 DNA is TGTGCCAGTAGTAAAGAGACAGGCCCTAAAAACATTCAGTACTTC. The variable domain in full, completed from reference TRBV19 and TRBJ2-4, reads DGGITQSPKYLFRKEGQNVTLSCEQNLNHDAMYWYRQDPGQGLRLIYYSQIVNDFQKGDIAEGYSVSREKKESFPLTVTSAQKNPTAFYLCASSKETGPKNIQYFGAGTRLSVL.

The sample holds many counts of this clonotype. This chain uses TRBV11-2 with TRBJ1-4, with TRBD1 matching over 11 bases. The CDR3 sequence is 14 residues long. With V trimmed by 5 bases and J by 10 bases, 6 bases remained unmatched. Germline CDR1 and CDR2: SGHAT and FQNNGV. Written as DNA, the CDR3 is TGTGCCAGCAGCGGACGGGACAGGGGGAGAAAACTGTTTTTT. Encoded protein: CASSGRDRGRKLFF.

This clonotype was recorded many times. V usage is TRBV2 and J usage is TRBJ2-2; D is possibly TRBD2 (5 bases). CDR1 is SNHLY, CDR2 FYNNEI, per germline. With 5 bases removed from V and 4 bases from J, the gap between germline ends came to 17 bases. This CDR3 has 16 residues. CDR3 coding DNA: TGTGCCAGCAGTCTTACGGGGTCTGGGCTCACCGGGGAGCTGTTTTTT. Translated: CASSLTGSGLTGELFF.